The rows below give T cell receptor beta chains drawn from one sample of a study of blood T cell repertoires in COVID-19. Clones were sequenced by immunoSEQ multiplex PCR, and TCRdb holds only the in-frame ones, with some missing. Here the sample spans 25,000 to 35,000 clones, roughly 80% being singletons. Material for sequencing was peripheral blood. Receptors originate from a woman in her fifties or sixties with acute or convalescent COVID-19. Both conserved end residues are trimmed from each CDR3. Each record gives: V gene, clone size, J gene, CDR3 protein. Not all rows give a size; the values are once, few, many and, for expanded clones, a class.

v_gene: TRBV5-6
abundance: .
j_gene: TRBJ2-3
CDR3aa: ASSWALKEGTDTQY

v_gene: TRBV18
abundance: .
j_gene: TRBJ1-2
CDR3aa: ASSPNREHYGYT

v_gene: TRBV6-6
abundance: .
j_gene: TRBJ1-5
CDR3aa: ASSYSPPEGQPQH

v_gene: TRBV10-3
abundance: few
j_gene: TRBJ2-7
CDR3aa: AISEGGTLPRQY

v_gene: TRBV6-5
abundance: .
j_gene: TRBJ1-1
CDR3aa: ASSYGGTEAF

v_gene: TRBV28
abundance: .
j_gene: TRBJ1-2
CDR3aa: ASSSSTGVGGYT

v_gene: TRBV13
abundance: .
j_gene: TRBJ2-7
CDR3aa: ASSLYRGSYEQY

v_gene: TRBV6-7
abundance: once
j_gene: TRBJ2-5
CDR3aa: ASTPAWASGNQETQY

v_gene: TRBV12-3/TRBV12-4
abundance: .
j_gene: TRBJ1-6
CDR3aa: ASSWGLSPLH

v_gene: TRBV25-1
abundance: .
j_gene: TRBJ2-5
CDR3aa: ASSEYKAGGRETQY

v_gene: TRBV23-1
abundance: .
j_gene: TRBJ2-5
CDR3aa: ASSQSISQPSQETQY

v_gene: TRBV5-4
abundance: .
j_gene: TRBJ2-7
CDR3aa: ASSPTGLSEQY

v_gene: TRBV5-1
abundance: .
j_gene: TRBJ2-5
CDR3aa: ASSQSGTAGVETQY

v_gene: TRBV7-9
abundance: .
j_gene: TRBJ1-1
CDR3aa: ASSLGGSDTEAF

v_gene: TRBV20-1
abundance: few
j_gene: TRBJ1-1
CDR3aa: SASVIWGAEAF

v_gene: TRBV27
abundance: few
j_gene: TRBJ2-5
CDR3aa: ASSSSGGRETQY

v_gene: TRBV7-6
abundance: once
j_gene: TRBJ2-3
CDR3aa: ASSSQGATSTDTQY

v_gene: TRBV14
abundance: .
j_gene: TRBJ2-7
CDR3aa: ASSQEVKGVQY

v_gene: TRBV19
abundance: .
j_gene: TRBJ1-5
CDR3aa: ASSRGGDYSNQPQH

v_gene: TRBV28
abundance: few
j_gene: TRBJ2-5
CDR3aa: ASSEGAQETQY